This T cell receptor (beta chain) is from a study of early T cells in non-severe SARS-CoV-2 infection. Overall study: Investigators sequenced bulk RNA drawn from unsorted whole blood, and chains remained unpaired.

The CDR3 spans 21 residues. V was shortened by 5 bases and J by 0 bases, with 29 bases between the two germline ends. CDR1 SGHTA and CDR2 FQGNSA come from the germline V gene. Only a few counts were recorded for this clonotype. Each CDR3 protein gets one entry after TCRdb re-called the 5' RACE reads with MiXCR. This table has tens of thousands of distinct CDR3 sequences, 12% appearing once. Specimen: whole blood. The TCR was taken from an adult who was a healthcare worker with PCR-confirmed SARS-CoV-2 infection or an uninfected control (not recorded which). The chain joins TRBV7-2 to TRBJ2-1; the D gene is possibly TRBD2 (5 bases). CDR3 sequence (DNA): TGTGCCAGCAGCCCGGGATCACTTAGACGCAGATGGGAGAGCTCCTACAATGAGCAGTTCTTC. It specifies CASSPGSLRRRWESSYNEQFF. The full variable domain, with the rest looked up from reference TRBV7-2 and TRBJ2-1, is GAGVSQSPSNKVTEKGKDVELRCDPISGHTALYWYRQSLGQGLEFLIYFQGNSAPDKSGLPSDRFSAERTGGSVSTLTIQRTQQEDSAVYLCASSPGSLRRRWESSYNEQFFGPGTRLTVL.